This TCR beta chain was sequenced during a study of blood T cell repertoires in COVID-19. Study details: From the United States, Italy and Spain came samples of acute and convalescent COVID-19. PBMCs, B-cell-depleted T cells, or T cells were the source of the cDNA or gDNA that made up the material.

CDR1 and CDR2 (germline): SGHNT, YENEEA. J gave up 1 base and V 1 base, and 0 bases lay outside the gene matches. CDR3 length equals 15 residues. Under the authors' procedure: Scientists estimated how many nucleated cells there were by amplifying reference gene primers. Sequencing used immunoSEQ multiplex PCR; TCRdb keeps in-frame clones, though not all of them. V, J and clone size are taken as reported in that table, and D and trimming were inferred from the DNA itself. The sample shows some 350,000 clones, around 87% of them seen only once. The chain couples TRBV11-3 to TRBJ2-1, with 8 bases identical to TRBD2. What was sequenced was peripheral blood. The TCR sequence derives from a woman aged 45-60 years with COVID-19, enrolled during active disease. CDR3 residues: CASSLAGGSYNEQFF. CDR3 in DNA: TGTGCCAGCAGCTTAGCGGGGGGGTCCTACAATGAGCAGTTCTTC.